These T cell receptor beta chains were read from a single sample in a study of T cell responses to AZD1222 COVID-19 vaccine. The assay was immunoSEQ multiplex PCR, and TCRdb's table has in-frame clones only and misses some. Among about 180,000 clones listed, about nine tenths were seen once. The sequences come from peripheral blood, collected on day 0 of AZD1222 vaccination. The receptors stem from an adult in good health. CDR3s include the opening cysteine and the closing phenylalanine or tryptophan. Fields, in order: J gene, D gene, clone size, V gene, CDR3 DNA, CDR3 protein. The D gene is left open where the match is weak. Size is omitted from some rows. Given values are once, few, many or a class for expanded clones.

>TRBJ1-2|.|few|TRBV15
TGTGCCACCAGCAGAGATGTAGCGGGGGTGTATGGCTACACCTTC
CATSRDVAGVYGYTF
>TRBJ1-2|TRBD1|.|TRBV9
TGTGCCAGCAGCTCGCGGACAGGGCAACCCTATGGCTACACCTTC
CASSSRTGQPYGYTF
>TRBJ2-2|.|.|TRBV7-2
TGTGCCAGCAGCTTAATGGGCGGGGGCCCGAACACCGGGGAGCTGTTTTTT
CASSLMGGGPNTGELFF
>TRBJ2-7|TRBD1|.|TRBV28
TGTGCCAGCAGCCCGGGACAGGGCTTTTACGAGCAGTACTTC
CASSPGQGFYEQYF
>TRBJ2-2|TRBD2|.|TRBV9
TGTGCCAGCAGCGTAGCTTTAGGACTAGCGGCGACCGGGGAGCTGTTTTTT
CASSVALGLAATGELFF
>TRBJ2-2|TRBD1|.|TRBV5-1
TGCGCCAGCAGCCCTATTGGGACAGGGAACACCGGGGAGCTGTTTTTT
CASSPIGTGNTGELFF
>TRBJ2-7|TRBD1|.|TRBV5-1
TGCGCCAGCAGCTTGTCCCTCCGGGACAGGGGGTATGAGCAGTACTTC
CASSLSLRDRGYEQYF
>TRBJ2-7|.|.|TRBV6-5
TGTGCCAGCAGTTACTCGGCCGGCAGTCCCTACGAGCAGTACTTC
CASSYSAGSPYEQYF
>TRBJ2-7|.|.|TRBV6-2/TRBV6-3
TGTGCCAGCAGTTATGCAGGGAGCTCCTACGAGCAGTACTTC
CASSYAGSSYEQYF
>TRBJ1-2|TRBD1|.|TRBV5-6
TGTGCCAGCAGCTTGGCCGGGACAGGGAACTATGGCTACACCTTC
CASSLAGTGNYGYTF
>TRBJ1-6|.|.|TRBV27
TGTGCCAGCAGTAAACCGGGACACGGAAATTCACCCCTCCACTTT
CASSKPGHGNSPLHF
>TRBJ1-2|.|few|TRBV12-3/TRBV12-4
TGTGCCACGGGGCGCTACACCTTC
CATGRYTF
>TRBJ2-1|TRBD2|.|TRBV6-5
TGTGCCAGCAGTTACCATACTAGCGGGGGGGCGGATGAGCAGTTCTTC
CASSYHTSGGADEQFF
>TRBJ1-2|TRBD1|.|TRBV19
TGTGCCAGTAGTAGATTCCTGACAGGGGACTGGGGCTACACCTTC
CASSRFLTGDWGYTF
>TRBJ2-1|.|.|TRBV23-1
TGCGCCAGCAGGCGAGGGAGGACACCCTACAATGAGCAGTTCTTC
CASRRGRTPYNEQFF
>TRBJ2-3|TRBD2|.|TRBV5-5
TGTGCCAGCACCCTATCACTAGCGGGGGGTGGAGATACGCAGTATTTT
CASTLSLAGGGDTQYF
>TRBJ2-2|TRBD2|once|TRBV7-6
TGTGCCAGCAGCTTAGTGGTTGGCGGGGGGGCCGTCGGGGAGCTGTTTTTT
CASSLVVGGGAVGELFF
>TRBJ2-5|TRBD2|few|TRBV7-9
TGTGCCAGCAGCTTGGGGGGGGGTCAAGAGACCCAGTACTTC
CASSLGGGQETQYF
>TRBJ1-6|.|.|TRBV4-1
TGCGCCAGCAGCCAAGAAGGGACGGCTCTTTCACCCCTCCACTTT
CASSQEGTALSPLHF
>TRBJ2-1|TRBD2|.|TRBV7-9
TGTGCCAGCAGCTTAGGGACTAGCGGGGCCACGCAGGAGCAGTTCTTC
CASSLGTSGATQEQFF
>TRBJ1-5|TRBD1|.|TRBV27
TGTGCCAGCAGTCCGGGACAGGGTAGCAATCAGCCCCAGCATTTT
CASSPGQGSNQPQHF
>TRBJ1-2|.|.|TRBV19
TGTGCCAGTACCACGGCCGCGCACTCGTGCACCTTC
CASTTAAHSCTF
>TRBJ1-6|TRBD1|.|TRBV7-9
TGTGCCAGCAGCTCACAGGGGGGGAATTCACCCCTCCACTTT
CASSSQGGNSPLHF
>TRBJ1-6|.|.|TRBV3-1/TRBV3-2
TGTGCCAGCAGCCAGAAAGATAATTCACCCCTCCACTTT
CASSQKDNSPLHF
>TRBJ2-7|.|.|TRBV12-3/TRBV12-4
TGTGCCAGCAGTTTGGCCAGCTACGAGCAGTACTTC
CASSLASYEQYF
>TRBJ2-2|.|.|TRBV7-2
TGTGCCAGCAGCTCAGGACTGCACCGAATCACCGGGGAGCTGTTTTTT
CASSSGLHRITGELFF
>TRBJ2-4|TRBD1|.|TRBV6-2/TRBV6-3
TGTGCCAGCAGCAAAGACAGGGTCTTAACCAAAAACATTCAGTACTTC
CASSKDRVLTKNIQYF
>TRBJ2-5|TRBD1|.|TRBV5-1
TGCGCCAGCAGCTTGACTGGACAGGGGGCGCAGGAGACCCAGTACTTC
CASSLTGQGAQETQYF
>TRBJ2-5|.|.|TRBV7-2
TGTGCCAGCAGCCGTCCTAGCGTTCAAGAGACCCAGTACTTC
CASSRPSVQETQYF